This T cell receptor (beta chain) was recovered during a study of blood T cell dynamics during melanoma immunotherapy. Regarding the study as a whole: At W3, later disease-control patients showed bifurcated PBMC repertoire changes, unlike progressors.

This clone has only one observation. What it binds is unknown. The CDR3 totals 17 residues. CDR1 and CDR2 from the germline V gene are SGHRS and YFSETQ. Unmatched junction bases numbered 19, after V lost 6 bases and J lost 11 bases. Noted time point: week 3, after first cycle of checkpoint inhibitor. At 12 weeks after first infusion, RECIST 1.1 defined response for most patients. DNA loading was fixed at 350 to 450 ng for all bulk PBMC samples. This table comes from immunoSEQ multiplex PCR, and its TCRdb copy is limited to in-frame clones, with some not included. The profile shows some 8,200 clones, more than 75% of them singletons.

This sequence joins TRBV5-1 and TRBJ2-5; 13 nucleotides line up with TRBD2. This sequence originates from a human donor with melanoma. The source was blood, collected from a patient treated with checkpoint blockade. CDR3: CASKGGSGLAGEYQQYF. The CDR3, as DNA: TGCGCCAGCAAAGGGGGCTCCGGACTAGCGGGAGAGTATCAGCAGTACTTC.